Each of the 14 T cell receptor beta chains below was sequenced from the same sample in a study of Ad26.COV2.S vaccination and SARS-CoV-2 variants. Treatment noted: 15 to 20 received Ad26.COV2.S at low or high dose, single or two shots; 5 received placebo; per-sample allocation not given. At day 63 after the first vaccine or placebo injection, samples were drawn. Libraries were prepared by immunoSEQ multiplex PCR; TCRdb keeps only in-frame clonotypes and omits some of them. In the table there are approximately 400,000 clones, 83% of which are singletons. The sample consisted of peripheral blood, taken in a trial of Ad26.COV2.S vaccine versus placebo. These receptors were collected from a person aged 18 to 65 who received the Ad26.COV2.S COVID-19 vaccine or a placebo.

The rearrangement links TRBV4-1 to TRBJ2-7; TRBD1 matches 10 bases. CDR3 length equals 16 residues. J lost 7 bases, V lost 4 bases, and 13 bases had no gene match. Germline lookup yields CDR1 MGHRA and CDR2 YSYEKL. The CDR3 reads CASSRLTGTGEGEQYF. CDR3 DNA sequence: TGCGCCAGCAGCCGCCTGACCGGGACAGGGGAGGGGGAGCAGTACTTC.

The chain uses TRBV25-1 and TRBJ2-7, with D possibly matching TRBD2 (5 bases). Trimming shortened V by 6 bases and J by 6 bases, and 18 bases separated the two germline ends. Germline assignment: CDR1 MGHDK and CDR2 SYGVNS. This CDR3 is 14 amino acids long. DNA of the CDR3: TGTGCCAGCAGCTGGAAAATGTCAGAGGGCGAGCAGTACTTC. It yields the protein CASSWKMSEGEQYF.

This chain uses TRBV30 with TRBJ2-2, with D perhaps matching TRBD1 or TRBD2 (5 bases each). The CDR3 runs 14 residues. The germline V and J ends were trimmed by 4 bases and 4 bases, with 13 bases remaining between them. Germline-derived CDR1 and CDR2 are GTSNPN and SVGIG (reference sequence). DNA of the CDR3: TGTGCCTGGATGCTTAGTGGGGGCACCGGGGAGCTGTTTTTT. This encodes CAWMLSGGTGELFF.

The chain is built from TRBV28 and TRBJ1-5; D call uncertain. Germline values: CDR1 MDHEN, CDR2 SYDVKM. V was cut by 11 bases and J by 11 bases, with 22 bases left in between. The CDR3 spans 13 residues. As DNA, the CDR3 is TGTGCCTCCCTGGGTCCTCCCTTTAAGACCCAGCATTTT. This codes for CASLGPPFKTQHF.

CDR3: CASSLVQLNNYGYTF. The DNA of the CDR3 is TGTGCCAGCAGCTTAGTGCAGCTGAATAACTATGGCTACACCTTC. The chain couples TRBV7-9 to TRBJ1-2, with D hard to call. CDR3 length: 15 residues. The V end lost 1 base, the J end lost 1 base, and 10 bases lay between the germline ends. From germline, CDR1 is SEHNR and CDR2 FQNEAQ (reference sequence).

The count of this clone is one. The CDR3 is CASSFGTQYF. CDR3 sequence (DNA): TGTGCCAGCAGCTTTGGGACCCAGTACTTC. This rearrangement joins TRBV7-3 to TRBJ2-5, with D unclear. Germline V CDR1 and CDR2: SGHTA, FQGTGA. CDR3 size: 10 residues. Trimming stripped 3 bases from V and 7 bases from J, with 3 bases between.

The DNA of the CDR3 is TGCGCCAGCAGCCCCCGAAAGGGGAGCGAGCAGTACTTC. It encodes CASSPRKGSEQYF. The chain has TRBV5-1 and TRBJ2-7; D might be TRBD1 or TRBD2, each matching 5 bases. Germline V gene lookup returns CDR1 SGHRS and CDR2 YFSETQ. Trimming took off 4 bases at V and 6 bases at J, with 14 bases between the two ends. The CDR3 has 13 residues.

The V call is TRBV3-1 (or the pseudogene TRBV3-2), the J call TRBJ2-7; 8 bases are a match to TRBD2. The J segment lost 1 base and the V segment lost 0 bases, leaving 8 bases of the junction unmatched. This CDR3 has 17 amino acids. The V gene's germline CDR1 is LGHDT and CDR2 YNNKEL (reference sequence). This chain's CDR3 is CASSQDYRGRLSYEQYF. In DNA, the CDR3 is TGTGCCAGCAGCCAAGATTACCGCGGGAGGTTATCCTACGAGCAGTACTTC.

The chain is built from TRBV30 and TRBJ1-5; maybe TRBD1 (5 bases). The length of the CDR3 is 16 residues. CDR1 and CDR2 (germline): GTSNPN, SVGIG (reference sequence). With 1 base removed from V and 6 bases from J, the gap between germline ends came to 19 bases. CDR3 bases: TGTGCCTGGAGTGCCTGGGACTTCGACTCCGGTCAGCCCCAGCATTTT. Residues: CAWSAWDFDSGQPQHF.

The chain employs TRBV5-1 and TRBJ2-2, with D perhaps matching TRBD2 (5 bases). Germline assignment: CDR1 SGHRS and CDR2 YFSETQ. The CDR3 is 15 amino acids. Trimming shortened V by 1 base and J by 10 bases, and 17 bases separated the two germline ends. The CDR3 DNA is TGCGCCAGCAGCTTGAGGACTTTGGCCTTTCAGGAGCTGTTTTTT. Translating gives CASSLRTLAFQELFF.

In this sample, this clone turned up once. This chain joins TRBV6-5 and TRBJ2-7; D is possibly TRBD1 or TRBD2 (5 bases each). CDR1 MNHEY and CDR2 SVGAGI come from the germline V gene. This CDR3 spans 13 amino acids. The germline V and J ends were trimmed by 6 bases and 3 bases, with 12 bases remaining between them. For the CDR3, the DNA is TGTGCCAGCAGGGGGGTTTCGGACTACGAGCAGTACTTC. This encodes CASRGVSDYEQYF.

V usage is TRBV19 and J usage is TRBJ1-1; 9 bases are shared with TRBD1. The germline V gene has CDR1 LNHDA and CDR2 SQIVND (reference sequence). J was trimmed by 2 bases and V by 2 bases; bases with no gene match: 6. The CDR3 is made up of 16 amino acids. This CDR3 is CASSINTGGLNTEAFF. Here the CDR3 DNA reads TGTGCCAGTAGTATAAATACAGGGGGCCTAAACACTGAAGCTTTCTTT.

This clone was observed once. The rearrangement links TRBV7-9 to TRBJ2-2; 7 bases map to TRBD2. This CDR3 comprises 15 residues. V trimming: 9 bases; J trimming: 3 bases; junction bases outside the gene matches: 10. CDR1 is SEHNR, CDR2 FQNEAQ, per germline (reference sequence). The CDR3 DNA is TGTGCCAGAGGCACGACTAGCCCCTACACCGGGGAGCTGTTTTTT. Protein sequence: CARGTTSPYTGELFF.

This chain joins TRBV5-1 and TRBJ2-3; D uncertain. Germline values: CDR1 SGHRS, CDR2 YFSETQ. The ends were cut back, 4 bases at V and 2 bases at J, with 2 bases in the middle. CDR3 length: 11 residues. CDR3: CASSDTDTQYF. The CDR3 DNA follows: TGCGCCAGCAGCGACACAGATACGCAGTATTTT.